The source of this T cell receptor (beta chain) is a study of breast tumors, draining lymph nodes, adjacent tissues. CDR1 DFQATT and CDR2 SNEGSKA come from the germline V gene (reference sequence). V lost 5 bases, J lost 7 bases, and 14 bases lay in between. The CDR3 is 13 residues long. The table lists this clonotype with many counts. The antigen is unknown. With a much larger clone just one base away, this may be a read error. Whole-study results and caveats: Tumors had less TCR diversity than lymph nodes, more than nontumor tissue. Findings are consistent with lymph node origin and intratumoral expansion of most tumor T cells. Tumor and nontumor repertoires were significantly more similar in luminal-like than in basal-like breast cancer.

TCRdb ran MiXCR on the multiplex PCR reads and lists one entry per CDR3 protein. The repertoire holds about 200,000 distinct CDR3 sequences, with approximately 30% as singletons. Axillary draining lymph nodes of breast cancer patients supplied the node samples. The sample consisted of axillary lymph node tissue. The clonotype originates from a female donor with breast cancer. Some clones in this sample may be carry-over from other donors' samples. The chain employs TRBV20-1 and TRBJ1-4; possibly TRBD1 for D (5 bases). CDR3 nucleotides: TGCAGTGCTCTCGGGACTGGTAGTGAAAAACTGTTTTTT. This encodes CSALGTGSEKLFF.